Listed here are 27 T cell receptor beta chains from one sample, sequenced in a study of cytomegalovirus exposure and HLA in healthy donors. The PCR made use of 60 Vbeta and 13 Jbeta primers. Clones were sequenced by immunoSEQ multiplex PCR, and TCRdb holds only the in-frame ones, with some missing. The sample has under 200,000 clones, more than 9.5% seen once; the top ten hold more than 7%. Material for sequencing was PBMCs. The source of these receptors is a middle-aged man in good health and CMV-seropositive.

The rearrangement uses TRBV7-9 and TRBJ1-4, with TRBD1 matching 9 bases. The J segment lost 3 bases and the V segment lost 8 bases, leaving 16 bases of the junction unmatched. The CDR3 spans 18 residues. Germline V CDR1 and CDR2: SEHNR, FQNEAQ (reference sequence). The CDR3 loop is CASSAGTGSISANEKLFF. CDR3 in DNA: TGTGCCAGCTCCGCCGGGACAGGGTCCATCTCAGCTAATGAAAAACTGTTTTTT.

V and J are TRBV10-3 and TRBJ2-5; D uncertain. Deletions cut 4 bases from V and 3 bases from J, with 6 bases between. CDR3 length: 12 amino acids. CDR1 is ENHRY, CDR2 SYGVKD, per germline. Written as DNA, the CDR3 is TGTGCCATCAGTGTCGGAGAAGAGACCCAGTACTTC. Translated, it gives CAISVGEETQYF.

This clone was detected only a few times. The rearrangement joins TRBV9 to TRBJ2-7, with D tentatively TRBD1 (6 bases). This CDR3 is 15 amino acids long. Germline loops: CDR1 SGDLS, CDR2 YYNGEE. V was cut by 2 bases and J by 6 bases, with 18 bases left in between. The CDR3 sequence: CASSVSGTPPGEQYF. The CDR3 nucleotides read TGTGCCAGCAGCGTTTCCGGGACACCGCCTGGCGAGCAGTACTTC.

This clone has a handful of counts. V is TRBV6-1 and J is TRBJ2-7; D remains unclear. Trimming removed 2 bases at V and 6 bases at J, with 11 bases between. CDR3 length: 13 amino acids. CDR1 is MNHNS, CDR2 SASEGT, per germline. Here the CDR3 DNA reads TGTGCCAGCAGTGAAAGTCGGGTCGGCGAGCAGTACTTC. It translates to CASSESRVGEQYF.

The rearrangement joins TRBV9 to TRBJ2-3, with 9 bases fitting TRBD1. Germline V gene lookup returns CDR1 SGDLS and CDR2 YYNGEE. The junction had 8 bases not matched to a gene; V was cut back by 0 bases and J by 0 bases. The length of the CDR3 is 18 residues. This chain's CDR3 is CASSVAPGTGTSTDTQYF. The CDR3 bases are TGTGCCAGCAGCGTAGCCCCCGGGACAGGGACTAGCACAGATACGCAGTATTTT.

Only a few counts were recorded for this clone. The chain carries TRBV10-3 and TRBJ1-5; unclear D gene. CDR3 size: 15 residues. Looked up from germline, CDR1 is ENHRY and CDR2 is SYGVKD. V lost 3 bases, J lost 5 bases, and 14 bases lay in between. DNA for the CDR3: TGTGCCATCAGTGATTCCCCCCGAGCTGATCAGCCCCAGCATTTT. Translated: CAISDSPRADQPQHF.

This chain links TRBV14 with TRBJ2-5; 13 nucleotides match TRBD2. Germline V gene lookup returns CDR1 SGHDN and CDR2 FVKESK. This CDR3 contains 18 residues. The junction had 5 bases not matched to a gene; V was cut back by 1 base and J by 0 bases. This CDR3 reads CASSQVGLAGTYQETQYF. The CDR3, as DNA: TGTGCCAGCAGCCAAGTGGGACTAGCGGGGACGTACCAAGAGACCCAGTACTTC.

The chain combines TRBV7-3 with TRBJ2-6; TRBD1 matches at 9 bases. There are 16 residues in the CDR3. Germline CDR1 is SGHTA and CDR2 is FQGTGA. V lost 5 bases, J lost 3 bases, and 5 bases stayed unmatched. The CDR3 spells CASSPTGGVGANVLTF. CDR3 nucleotide sequence: TGTGCCAGCAGCCCTACAGGGGGCGTTGGGGCCAACGTCCTGACTTTC.

The genes are TRBV9 and TRBJ2-5; 9 nucleotides agree with TRBD2. Trimming cost V 3 bases and J 5 bases; bases outside gene matches: 11. The CDR3 has 16 residues. Germline CDR1 is SGDLS and CDR2 is YYNGEE. The CDR3 protein is CASSASGGPLQETQYF. CDR3 DNA: TGTGCCAGCAGCGCAAGCGGGGGGCCCCTCCAGGAGACCCAGTACTTC.

The J gene is TRBJ1-4, the V gene TRBV7-2; the D gene is possibly TRBD1 (5 bases). The CDR3 totals 15 residues. Germline CDR1 reads SGHTA; CDR2 reads FQGNSA. V was pared by 5 bases and J by 2 bases, with 12 bases between. This CDR3 is CASSPSGVTNEKLFF. CDR3 sequence (DNA): TGTGCCAGCAGCCCATCGGGGGTGACTAATGAAAAACTGTTTTTT.

This clone was seen a few times. The rearrangement joins TRBV9 to TRBJ2-2; 9 bases are shared with TRBD1. In germline, CDR1 is SGDLS, CDR2 YYNGEE. The ends lost 2 bases at V and 4 bases at J; junction bases unmatched: 6. CDR3 size: 16 residues. CDR3 region: CASSVGQGPRTGELFF. The CDR3 region has the DNA TGTGCCAGCAGCGTTGGACAGGGGCCACGCACCGGGGAGCTGTTTTTT. Filled out from reference TRBV9 and TRBJ2-2, the complete variable domain reads DSGVTQTPKHLITATGQRVTLRCSPRSGDLSVYWYQQSLDQGLQFLIQYYNGEERAKGNILERFSAQQFPDLHSELNLSSLELGDSALYFCASSVGQGPRTGELFFGEGSRLTVL.

This rearrangement joins TRBV19 to TRBJ2-1; D is perhaps TRBD2 (6 bases). Deletions cut 3 bases from V and 0 bases from J, with 12 bases between. The CDR3 has 16 amino acids. Germline V CDR1 and CDR2: LNHDA, SQIVND (reference sequence). CDR3 loop: CASSMGHGSSYNEQFF. The CDR3 nucleotides read TGTGCCAGTAGTATGGGGCACGGGAGCTCCTACAATGAGCAGTTCTTC.

J is TRBJ2-3 and V is TRBV11-2; the match to TRBD2 covers 14 bases. With V trimmed by 1 base and J by 4 bases, 1 base remained unmatched. The CDR3 consists of 16 residues. The germline CDR1 and CDR2 sequences are SGHAT and FQNNGV. CDR3 nucleotide sequence: TGTGCCAGCAGCTTAGGGACTAGCGGGGGGTCAGATACGCAGTATTTT. Protein product: CASSLGTSGGSDTQYF.

This clone was counted between two and nine times. The chain uses TRBV10-1 and TRBJ2-1, with 14 bases matching TRBD2. Germline loops: CDR1 WNHNN, CDR2 SYGVQD (reference sequence). The CDR3 runs to 15 residues. The junction had 7 bases not matched to a gene; V was cut back by 8 bases and J by 7 bases. The CDR3 bases are TGCGCCAGCGTGGGACTAGCGGGGGCGTGGAATGAGCAGTTCTTC. Translating it yields CASVGLAGAWNEQFF.

This sequence joins TRBV7-2 and TRBJ2-1; 9 bases align to TRBD2. The CDR3 has 13 amino acids. Germline trimming cut 6 bases from V and 10 bases from J; bases unmatched to any gene: 7. In germline, CDR1 is SGHTA, CDR2 FQGNSA. The CDR3, as DNA: TGTGCCAGCAGGATGCTAGCGGGGCTAGAGCAGTTCTTC. Residues: CASRMLAGLEQFF. Drawing the rest from reference TRBV7-2 and TRBJ2-1, the complete variable domain is GAGVSQSPSNKVTEKGKDVELRCDPISGHTALYWYRQSLGQGLEFLIYFQGNSAPDKSGLPSDRFSAERTGGSVSTLTIQRTQQEDSAVYLCASRMLAGLEQFFGPGTRLTVL.

The rearrangement joins TRBV4-2 to TRBJ2-5; tentative D call: TRBD2 (6 bases). Germline CDR1 and CDR2: LGHNA and YNFKEQ. V lost 1 base and J lost 5, with 20 bases in between. The CDR3 has 17 residues. Here the CDR3 reads CASSQVPRGEREETQYF. The CDR3 DNA is TGTGCCAGCAGCCAAGTTCCCCGGGGAGAACGGGAGGAGACCCAGTACTTC.

CDR3: CASSLGHPNRGYTF. Written as DNA, the CDR3 is TGTGCCAGCAGCTTGGGACATCCAAATCGTGGCTACACCTTC. This sequence joins TRBV5-4 and TRBJ1-2; D unresolved. Deletions cut 0 bases from V and 7 bases from J, with 13 bases between. This CDR3 has 14 residues. From germline, CDR1 is SGHNT and CDR2 YYREEE (reference sequence).

This clone was observed a few times. The chain joins TRBV28 to TRBJ1-1, with 7 nucleotides matching TRBD1. This CDR3 is 13 amino acids long. V was clipped by 5 bases and J by 4 bases; unmatched bases: 4. CDR1 and CDR2 from the germline V gene are MDHEN and SYDVKM. The CDR3 is CASSQPGGTEAFF. The CDR3 DNA is TGTGCCAGCAGTCAACCAGGGGGCACTGAAGCTTTCTTT.

This clone was seen only a few times. V and J are TRBV5-8 and TRBJ1-4; D gene uncertain. CDR1 and CDR2 (germline): SGHTS, YDEGEE. CDR3 length: 17 amino acids. The V and J ends lost 1 base and 0 bases respectively, with 13 bases between them. The CDR3 DNA follows: TGTGCCAGCAGCTTGTCGGCGGGTTCCGCAACTAATGAAAAACTGTTTTTT. Translating gives CASSLSAGSATNEKLFF.

The CDR3 is CASSFGGTNEKLFF. The CDR3 DNA reads TGTGCCAGCAGCTTCGGGGGAACTAATGAAAAACTGTTTTTT. The chain carries TRBV11-3 and TRBJ1-4, with a weak D call TRBD1 (5 bases). Per the germline V gene, CDR1 is SGHNT and CDR2 is YENEEA. The CDR3 length is 14 residues. The ends were cut back, 3 bases at V and 1 base at J, with 6 bases in the middle.

The count of this clone is one. V gene TRBV4-1 combines with J gene TRBJ1-4; D is undetermined. V gave up 2 bases and J gave up 3 bases, with 13 bases separating them. This CDR3 has 16 amino acids. CDR1 and CDR2 (germline): MGHRA, YSYEKL. The CDR3 sequence is CASSQFPTAPNEKLFF. The CDR3, as DNA: TGCGCCAGCAGCCAATTCCCCACTGCCCCTAATGAAAAACTGTTTTTT.

The CDR3 reads CASSGPGTGDTGELFF. The CDR3 region has the DNA TGTGCCAGCAGTGGACCCGGGACAGGGGACACCGGGGAGCTGTTTTTT. This chain links TRBV25-1 with TRBJ2-2; 10 bases map to TRBD1. Germline V lookup: CDR1 MGHDK, CDR2 SYGVNS. Unmatched junction bases numbered 5, after V lost 4 bases and J lost 3 bases. This CDR3 is 16 amino acids long. Filled out from reference TRBV25-1 and TRBJ2-2, the complete variable domain reads EADIYQTPRYLVIGTGKKITLECSQTMGHDKMYWYQQDPGMELHLIHYSYGVNSTEKGDLSSESTVSRIRTEHFPLTLESARPSHTSQYLCASSGPGTGDTGELFFGEGSRLTVL.

The chain carries TRBV4-2 and TRBJ2-5, with 8 nucleotides matching TRBD1. CDR1 and CDR2 (germline): LGHNA, YNFKEQ. J lost 5 bases, V lost 1 base, and 3 bases had no gene match. CDR3 length: 14 residues. This CDR3 is CASSQVQGAETQYF. CDR3 sequence (DNA): TGTGCCAGCAGCCAAGTCCAGGGGGCTGAGACCCAGTACTTC.

This clone was counted a few times. The chain joins TRBV28 to TRBJ2-7, with 9 bases aligning to TRBD1. Losses at the gene ends were 3 bases for V and 6 bases for J; bases not matched to a gene: 9. Germline V lookup: CDR1 MDHEN, CDR2 SYDVKM. The CDR3 has 15 amino acids. CDR3 nucleotide sequence: TGTGCCAGCAGTTTCGGGACAGGGCGTTCGGGCGAGCAGTACGTC. It codes for CASSFGTGRSGEQYV.

The V and J genes are TRBV15 and TRBJ1-5, with TRBD1 matching 8 bases. The CDR3 has 16 residues. The germline V gene has CDR1 LNHNV and CDR2 YYDKDF (reference sequence). V was clipped by 3 bases and J by 6 bases; unmatched bases: 10. In nucleotides, the CDR3 is TGTGCCACCAGCAGTTTTGGACAGGGAGAGGGTCAGCCCCAGCATTTT. This translates into CATSSFGQGEGQPQHF.

This clone has just a few counts. This chain connects TRBV19 to TRBJ1-2; TRBD1 matches 11 bases. In germline, CDR1 is LNHDA, CDR2 SQIVND (reference sequence). The J segment lost 0 bases and the V segment lost 9 bases, leaving 6 bases of the junction unmatched. This CDR3 has 15 amino acids. CDR3 sequence: CASWDRGDTNYGYTF. The CDR3 region has the DNA TGTGCCAGCTGGGACAGGGGGGATACTAACTATGGCTACACCTTC. Full variable domain (missing parts from reference TRBV19 and TRBJ1-2): DGGITQSPKYLFRKEGQNVTLSCEQNLNHDAMYWYRQDPGQGLRLIYYSQIVNDFQKGDIAEGYSVSREKKESFPLTVTSAQKNPTAFYLCASWDRGDTNYGYTFGSGTRLTVV.

The sample holds a few counts of this clone. The junction does not match germline at one end; this may be a read error. This chain's CDR3 is CARSHKGTDKQYF. CDR3 coding DNA: TGCGCCAGAAGTCACAAGGGGACAGATAAGCAGTATTTT. The J gene is TRBJ2-3, the V gene TRBV4-3, with TRBD1 matching over 7 bases. The CDR3 covers 13 residues. Per germline, CDR1 LGHNA and CDR2 YSLEER.